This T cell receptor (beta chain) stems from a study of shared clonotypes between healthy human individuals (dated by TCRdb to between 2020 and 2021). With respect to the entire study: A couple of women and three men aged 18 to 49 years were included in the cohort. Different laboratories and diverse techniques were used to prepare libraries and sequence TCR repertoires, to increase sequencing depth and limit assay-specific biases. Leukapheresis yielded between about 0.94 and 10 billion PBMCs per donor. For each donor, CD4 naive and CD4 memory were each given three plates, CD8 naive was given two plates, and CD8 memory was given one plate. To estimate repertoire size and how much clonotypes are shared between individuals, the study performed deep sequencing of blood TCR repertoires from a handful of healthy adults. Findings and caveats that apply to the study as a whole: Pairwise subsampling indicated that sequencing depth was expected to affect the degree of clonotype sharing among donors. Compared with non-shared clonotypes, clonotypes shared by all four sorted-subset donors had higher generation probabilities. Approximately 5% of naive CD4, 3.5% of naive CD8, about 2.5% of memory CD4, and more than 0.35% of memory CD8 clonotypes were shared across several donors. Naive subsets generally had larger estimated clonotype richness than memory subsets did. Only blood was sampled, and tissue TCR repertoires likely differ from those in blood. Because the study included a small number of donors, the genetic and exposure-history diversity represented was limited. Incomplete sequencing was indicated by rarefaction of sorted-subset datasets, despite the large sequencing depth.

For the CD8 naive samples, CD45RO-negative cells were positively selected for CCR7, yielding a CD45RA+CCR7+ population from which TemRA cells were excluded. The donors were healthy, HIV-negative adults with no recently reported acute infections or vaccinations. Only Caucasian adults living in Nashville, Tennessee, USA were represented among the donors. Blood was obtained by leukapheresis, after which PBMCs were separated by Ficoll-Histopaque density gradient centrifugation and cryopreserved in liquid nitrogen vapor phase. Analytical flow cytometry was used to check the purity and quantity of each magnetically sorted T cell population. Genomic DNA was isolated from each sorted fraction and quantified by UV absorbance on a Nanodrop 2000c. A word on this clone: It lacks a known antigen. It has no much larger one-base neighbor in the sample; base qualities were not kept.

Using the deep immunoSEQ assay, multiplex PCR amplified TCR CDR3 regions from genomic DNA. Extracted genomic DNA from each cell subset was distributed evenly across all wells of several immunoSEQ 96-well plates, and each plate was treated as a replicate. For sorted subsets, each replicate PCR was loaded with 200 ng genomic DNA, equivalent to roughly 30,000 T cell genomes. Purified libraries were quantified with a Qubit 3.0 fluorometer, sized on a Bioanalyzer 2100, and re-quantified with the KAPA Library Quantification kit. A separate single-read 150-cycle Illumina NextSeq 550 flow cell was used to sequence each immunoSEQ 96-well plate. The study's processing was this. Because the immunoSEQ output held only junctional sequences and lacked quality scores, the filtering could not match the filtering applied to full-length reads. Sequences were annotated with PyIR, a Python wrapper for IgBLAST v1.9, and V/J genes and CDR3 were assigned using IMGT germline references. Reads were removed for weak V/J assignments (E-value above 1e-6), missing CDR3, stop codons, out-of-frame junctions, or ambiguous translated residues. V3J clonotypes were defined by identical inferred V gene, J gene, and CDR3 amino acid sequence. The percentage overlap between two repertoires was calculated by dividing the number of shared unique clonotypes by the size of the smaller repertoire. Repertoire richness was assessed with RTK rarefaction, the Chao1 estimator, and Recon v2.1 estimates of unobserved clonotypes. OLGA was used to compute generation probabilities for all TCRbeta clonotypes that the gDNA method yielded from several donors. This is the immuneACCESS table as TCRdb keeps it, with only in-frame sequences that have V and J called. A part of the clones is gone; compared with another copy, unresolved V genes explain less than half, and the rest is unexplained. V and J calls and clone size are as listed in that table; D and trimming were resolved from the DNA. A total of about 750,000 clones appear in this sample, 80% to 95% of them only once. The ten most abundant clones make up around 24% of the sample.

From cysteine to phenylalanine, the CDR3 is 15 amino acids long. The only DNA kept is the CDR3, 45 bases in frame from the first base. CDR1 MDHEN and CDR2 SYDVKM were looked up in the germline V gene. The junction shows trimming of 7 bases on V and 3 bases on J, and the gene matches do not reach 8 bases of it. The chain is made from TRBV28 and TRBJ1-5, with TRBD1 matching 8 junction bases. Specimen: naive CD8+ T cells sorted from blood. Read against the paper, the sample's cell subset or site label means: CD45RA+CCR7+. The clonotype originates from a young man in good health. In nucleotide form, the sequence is TGTGCCAGCAAGTTGGGGACAGGTCCCAATCAGCCCCAGCATTTT. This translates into CASKLGTGPNQPQHF. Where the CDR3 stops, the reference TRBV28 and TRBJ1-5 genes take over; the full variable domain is DVKVTQSSRYLVKRTGEKVFLECVQDMDHENMFWYRQDPGLGLRLIYFSYDVKMKEKGDIPEGYSVSREKKERFSLILESASTNQTSMYLCASKLGTGPNQPQHFGDGTRLSIL.